Each of the 21 T cell receptor beta chains below was sequenced from the same sample in a study of cytomegalovirus exposure and HLA in healthy donors. The PCR contained 60 Vbeta and 13 Jbeta primers. Method: immunoSEQ multiplex PCR; TCRdb's copy keeps in-frame clones and lacks some. The sample lists about 97,000 clones; 63% were seen once. Sequencing used PBMCs. These receptors originate from a human donor in good health.

The table lists this clone with a few counts. The chain couples TRBV5-5 to TRBJ1-1; D gene uncertain. Germline V CDR1 and CDR2: SGHKS, YYEKEE (reference sequence). Trimming stripped 4 bases from V and 6 bases from J, with 7 bases between. The CDR3 totals 11 residues. The CDR3 loop is CASSIRAEAFF. CDR3 sequence (DNA): TGTGCCAGCAGCATCCGGGCTGAAGCTTTCTTT.

V is TRBV6-1 and J is TRBJ1-5; TRBD1 aligns across 9 bases. With 5 bases clipped from V and 5 bases from J, the junction kept 7 bases outside the gene matches. Germline lookup yields CDR1 MNHNS and CDR2 SASEGT. The length of the CDR3 is 15 residues. The CDR3 reads CASSSGDRDDQPQHF. DNA of the CDR3: TGTGCCAGCAGTTCAGGGGACAGGGATGATCAGCCCCAGCATTTT.

This clone was seen only a few times. The chain links TRBV27 to TRBJ1-2, with D perhaps matching TRBD1 (6 bases). The V gene lost 2 bases and the J gene lost 0 bases, with 13 bases spanning the gap. Germline CDR1 and CDR2: MNHEY and SMNVEV (reference sequence). The CDR3 is 16 amino acids. The CDR3 coding sequence is TGTGCCAGCAGTTTAACCGGGACACCAACTAACTATGGCTACACCTTC. Its translation is CASSLTGTPTNYGYTF.

The chain has TRBV29-1 and TRBJ2-1; D is perhaps TRBD1 (7 bases). Trimming cost V 4 bases and J 6 bases, with 16 bases left between them. The CDR3 runs 14 residues. CDR1 is SQVTM, CDR2 ANQGSEA, per germline. CDR3 nucleotide sequence: TGCAGCGTTGCAGGGGGGAGAGGGTCCAATGAGCAGTTCTTC. Its protein product is CSVAGGRGSNEQFF.

J is TRBJ2-2 and V is TRBV14; TRBD1 is a possible D gene (6 bases). V lost 0 bases to trimming and J lost 0 bases, with 17 bases between them. Germline V gene sequence: CDR1 SGHDN, CDR2 FVKESK. This CDR3 is 19 amino acids long. CDR3 in DNA: TGTGCCAGCAGCCAAGACGAGGGGTGGGACACAACGAACACCGGGGAGCTGTTTTTT. Translating it yields CASSQDEGWDTTNTGELFF.

The chain couples TRBV12-5 to TRBJ2-6; 8 bases align to TRBD1. With V trimmed by 3 bases and J by 3 bases, 4 bases remained unmatched. Per germline, CDR1 LGHNT and CDR2 FRNRAP. The CDR3 totals 16 residues. CDR3 bases: TGTGCTAGTGGTTTAGGACAGGGTGGTGGGGCCAACGTCCTGACTTTC. Translation: CASGLGQGGGANVLTF.

The chain is built from TRBV6-5 and TRBJ2-7; D uncertain. Germline CDR1 is MNHEY and CDR2 is SVGAGI. This CDR3 is 16 amino acids long. The V gene lost 4 bases and the J gene lost 3 bases, with 19 bases spanning the gap. CDR3 nucleotide sequence: TGTGCCAGCAGTTTCGCTGGCCATACGAGGAACTACGAGCAGTACTTC. This translates into CASSFAGHTRNYEQYF.

This clone showed up just a few times. The chain carries TRBV5-1 and TRBJ2-7, with D perhaps matching TRBD2 (6 bases). The CDR3 has 15 residues. V dropped 1 base and J dropped 0 bases, with 11 bases sitting between them. Germline V gene data show CDR1 as SGHRS and CDR2 as YFSETQ. The CDR3 spells CASSLFRGSSYEQYF. In DNA form, the CDR3 reads TGCGCCAGCAGCTTGTTTCGGGGGAGCTCCTACGAGCAGTACTTC.

The chain combines TRBV25-1 with TRBJ2-5; D may be TRBD1 (5 bases). Per germline, CDR1 MGHDK and CDR2 SYGVNS. With 0 bases removed from V and 4 bases from J, the gap between germline ends came to 15 bases. The CDR3 loop spans 16 amino acids. The CDR3 region has the DNA TGTGCCAGCAGTGAATACGGTGGCCTAAGGGGAGAGACCCAGTACTTC. It codes for CASSEYGGLRGETQYF.

The chain joins TRBV7-9 to TRBJ2-7; 8 nucleotides align to TRBD2. The CDR3 is 16 amino acids. In germline, CDR1 is SEHNR, CDR2 FQNEAQ (reference sequence). Trimming removed 2 bases from V and 2 bases from J; junction bases left unmatched: 8. CDR3 sequence (DNA): TGTGCCAGCAGCTTATACGTTAGCGGGGCAGCCTACGAGCAGTACTTC. As protein: CASSLYVSGAAYEQYF.

The chain carries TRBV21-1 and TRBJ1-5; TRBD1 reflects the table's D call only, with no check against the DNA. TRBV21-1 is reported as a pseudogene. The length of the CDR3 is 16 residues. Here the CDR3 reads CASTSSKQGSNQPQHF. The DNA for the CDR3 is TGTGCCAGCACATCATCAAAACAGGGGAGCAATCAGCCCCAGCATTTT.

This clone was seen a few times. The rearrangement joins TRBV28 to TRBJ1-3; unclear D gene. V gave up 5 bases and J gave up 0 bases, with 11 bases separating them. Germline values: CDR1 MDHEN, CDR2 SYDVKM. This CDR3 comprises 15 residues. The CDR3 DNA reads TGTGCCAGCAGTCCGGTCCGAAGCTCTGGAAACACCATATATTTT. Encoded protein: CASSPVRSSGNTIYF.

This clone has more than one count but fewer than ten. The rearrangement joins TRBV6-6 to TRBJ1-4; the match to TRBD1 covers 10 bases. This CDR3 is built from 15 residues. The V gene's germline CDR1 is MNHNY and CDR2 SVGAGI (reference sequence). After removal of 4 bases from V and 8 bases from J, the junction contained 7 bases not matched to a gene. CDR3 sequence: CASSFPGQGLEKLFF. The CDR3 DNA reads TGTGCCAGCAGTTTTCCGGGACAGGGGCTGGAAAAACTGTTTTTT.

The J gene is TRBJ2-1, the V gene TRBV6-5; D is possibly TRBD2 (5 bases). Germline V gene data show CDR1 as MNHEY and CDR2 as SVGAGI. The V end was cut by 4 bases, the J end by 0 bases, with 10 bases between. The CDR3 length is 15 residues. DNA for the CDR3: TGTGCCAGCAGTTCCACTACTAGCTCCTACAATGAGCAGTTCTTC. Protein product: CASSSTTSSYNEQFF.

This chain links TRBV27 with TRBJ2-2; tentative D call: TRBD1 (6 bases). V gave up 2 bases and J gave up 3 bases, with 19 bases separating them. The CDR3 loop spans 18 amino acids. Germline V gives CDR1 MNHEY, CDR2 SMNVEV (reference sequence). The CDR3 DNA follows: TGTGCCAGCAGTTTAACATTTTCAGGGGCCGCGTACACCGGGGAGCTGTTTTTT. Translating gives CASSLTFSGAAYTGELFF.

This clone was seen once. This rearrangement joins TRBV9 to TRBJ1-5; D is uncertain. V was shortened by 4 bases and J by 0 bases, with 11 bases between the two germline ends. CDR3 length: 15 amino acids. CDR1 is SGDLS and CDR2 is YYNGEE in the germline V gene. The CDR3 nucleotides are TGTGCCAGCAGCCCAGAGGGTCATAGCAATCAGCCCCAGCATTTT. It encodes CASSPEGHSNQPQHF.

This sequence joins TRBV4-1 and TRBJ2-3; 9 bases match TRBD2. Germline V gene lookup returns CDR1 MGHRA and CDR2 YSYEKL. The V and J ends lost 1 base and 6 bases, in that order; junction bases with no gene match: 5. The CDR3 is 15 amino acids. In nucleotides, the CDR3 is TGCGCCAGCAGCCAAGGTTCGGCGGGAGGGGATACGCAGTATTTT. Translating it yields CASSQGSAGGDTQYF.

The chain uses TRBV7-8 and TRBJ2-3; the match to TRBD2 covers 11 bases. This CDR3 spans 17 amino acids. Germline V gives CDR1 SGHVS, CDR2 FQNEAQ. The trim removed 5 bases at V and 2 bases at J, leaving 9 bases unmatched. The CDR3, as DNA: TGTGCCAGCAGCCTGGGGACTAGCGGCCTCTACACAGATACGCAGTATTTT. This gives the protein CASSLGTSGLYTDTQYF.

This clone occurred once. This rearrangement joins TRBV4-1 to TRBJ2-7; 7 bases are a match to TRBD1. With V trimmed by 0 bases and J by 4 bases, 9 bases remained unmatched. Germline CDR1 is MGHRA and CDR2 is YSYEKL. This CDR3 comprises 16 residues. CDR3 bases: TGCGCCAGCAGCCAAGATTGGGGACAGACAGGTTACGAGCAGTACTTC. Residues: CASSQDWGQTGYEQYF.

The chain uses TRBV7-9 and TRBJ2-7, with 9 positions matching TRBD2. The V gene end was trimmed by 1 base and the J gene end by 7 bases; junction bases not matched to a gene: 5. CDR3 size: 14 residues. Germline V lookup: CDR1 SEHNR, CDR2 FQNEAQ (reference sequence). Here the CDR3 reads CASSLGAGGGEQYF. CDR3 in DNA: TGTGCCAGCAGCTTAGGAGCGGGAGGAGGGGAGCAGTACTTC.

This clone was counted a few times. The J gene is TRBJ1-1, the V gene TRBV2; TRBD1 aligns across 10 bases. The CDR3 totals 15 residues. Germline V gene data show CDR1 as SNHLY and CDR2 as FYNNEI. With 6 bases clipped from V and 3 bases from J, the junction kept 7 bases outside the gene matches. The CDR3 nucleotides read TGTGCCAGCAGAGACCACGGGACAGGGGACACTGAAGCTTTCTTT. It encodes CASRDHGTGDTEAFF.